This T cell receptor beta chain appears in the sequencing data of a study of T cells in Graves' hyperthyroidism and ophthalmopathy. This clonotype was detected ten times or more. Antigen unknown. There were TCR beta CDR3 regions amplified from RNA transcripts. HTBI primers were used for first-round RT-PCR of the TCR CDR3. TCRdb recomputed calls from the multiplex PCR reads with MiXCR, one row per CDR3 protein. Of 100,000 to 130,000 distinct CDR3 sequences listed, roughly 15% are singletons. Hyperthyroidism had been newly diagnosed in patients aged 18 to 65, and its duration was under 2 months. Patients having uncontrolled infection, another autoimmune disease, pregnancy or lactation were not included. CDR1 is MNHEY and CDR2 is SVGEGT in the germline V gene. After removal of 2 bases from V and 4 bases from J, the junction contained 13 bases not matched to a gene. The length of the CDR3 is 17 residues.

Study-level findings and limits: Within blood appeared most thyroid clonotypes that had expanded above 0.001.

Sequencing was carried out using blood. This TCR was sampled from a woman aged 45-59 years with Graves' hyperthyroidism. The chain joins TRBV6-2 or TRBV6-3 to TRBJ2-7; 8 nucleotides align to TRBD2. CDR3 nucleotide sequence: TGTGCCAGCAGTTACCATCTTGGGAGGAGCGGGAGTTACGAGCAGTACTTC. This sequence encodes CASSYHLGRSGSYEQYF.